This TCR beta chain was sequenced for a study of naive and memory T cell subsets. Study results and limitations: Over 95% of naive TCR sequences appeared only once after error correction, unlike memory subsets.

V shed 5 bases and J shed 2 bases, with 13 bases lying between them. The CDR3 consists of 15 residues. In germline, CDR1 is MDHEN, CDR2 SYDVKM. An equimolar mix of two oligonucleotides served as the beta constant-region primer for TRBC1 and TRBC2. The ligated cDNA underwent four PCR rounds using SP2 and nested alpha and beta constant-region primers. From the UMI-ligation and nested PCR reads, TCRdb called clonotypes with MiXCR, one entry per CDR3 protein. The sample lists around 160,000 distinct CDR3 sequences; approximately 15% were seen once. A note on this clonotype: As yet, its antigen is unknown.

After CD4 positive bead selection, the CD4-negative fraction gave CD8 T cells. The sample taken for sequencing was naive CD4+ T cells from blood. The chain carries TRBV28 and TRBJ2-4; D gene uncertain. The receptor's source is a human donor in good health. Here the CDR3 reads CASSPAVVPKNIQYF. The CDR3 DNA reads TGTGCCAGCAGTCCGGCGGTGGTTCCCAAAAACATTCAGTACTTC. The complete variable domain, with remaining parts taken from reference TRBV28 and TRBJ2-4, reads DVKVTQSSRYLVKRTGEKVFLECVQDMDHENMFWYRQDPGLGLRLIYFSYDVKMKEKGDIPEGYSVSREKKERFSLILESASTNQTSMYLCASSPAVVPKNIQYFGAGTRLSVL.